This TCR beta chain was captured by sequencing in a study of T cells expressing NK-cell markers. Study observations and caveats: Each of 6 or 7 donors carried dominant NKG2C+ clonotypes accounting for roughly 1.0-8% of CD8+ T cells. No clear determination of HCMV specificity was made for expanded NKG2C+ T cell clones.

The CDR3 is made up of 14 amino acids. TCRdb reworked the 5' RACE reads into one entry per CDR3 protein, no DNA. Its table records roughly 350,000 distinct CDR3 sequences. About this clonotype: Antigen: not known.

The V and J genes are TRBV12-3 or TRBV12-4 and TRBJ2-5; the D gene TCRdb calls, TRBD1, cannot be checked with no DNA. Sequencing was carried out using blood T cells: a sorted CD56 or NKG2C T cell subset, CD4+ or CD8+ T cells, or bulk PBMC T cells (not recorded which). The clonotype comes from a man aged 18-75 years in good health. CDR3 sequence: CASRAGTGEETQYF.